This paragraph covers one T cell receptor (beta chain) sequence. Its antigen is not identified. The sample is drawn from a study of shared clonotypes between healthy human individuals. The naive CD8 fraction comprised CD45RO-negative cells positively selected for CCR7 and excluded terminally differentiated effector memory CD45RA+ cells. The CDR3 is made up of 15 amino acids. Looked up from germline, CDR1 is LGHNA and CDR2 is YSLEER. The J segment lost 1 base and the V segment lost 4 bases, leaving 2 bases of the junction unmatched. This was a deep-level run. Using immunoSEQ multiplex PCR, the repertoire was profiled, and TCRdb retains in-frame clones only, with some absent. Among roughly 1,800,000 clones listed, about 95% were seen once. General study points: Naive subsets usually exceeded memory subsets in estimated richness. Relative to their counterparts shared across all four donors, non-shared clonotypes exhibited diminished generation probabilities. Clonotype sharing among donors likely depends on sequencing depth.

Material for sequencing was naive CD8+ T cells sorted from blood. The clonotype was recovered from a man between 18 and 29 years old in good health. The genes are TRBV4-3 and TRBJ1-4; 8 bases line up with TRBD1. The CDR3 nucleotides read TGCGCCAGCAGCCCTGACAGGGGAACTAATGAAAAACTGTTTTTT. This gives the protein CASSPDRGTNEKLFF.